This T cell receptor beta chain comes out of a study of blood T cell repertoires in COVID-19. Across the whole study: PBMCs, B-cell-depleted T cells, or T cells were the source of the cDNA or gDNA that made up the material.

The cohort comprised adults aged about 18 to 100 years residing in 20 to 25 US areas. Recovered Cohort 3 donors showed two negative PCRs, clearance, or symptom resolution. The CDR3 extends over 14 amino acids. Per the germline V gene, CDR1 is KGHSH and CDR2 is LQKENI. Trimming stripped 1 base from V and 4 bases from J, with 10 bases between. Authors' analysis steps: Amplification of reference gene primers was used by the study to estimate nucleated cell counts. Only in-frame clones appear in the TCRdb table, and some are missing; sequencing was by immunoSEQ multiplex PCR. The D gene and trimming were derived from the DNA, and the V and J assignments and clone size from that table. The data show a few hundred thousand clones, about nine tenths seen once.

The specimen sequenced was PBMCs or T cells enriched from blood (not recorded which). The chain joins TRBV18 to TRBJ1-1; tentative D call: TRBD1 (6 bases). The sequence came from a man aged 25-40 years who had recovered from COVID-19. CDR3 nucleotides: TGTGCCAGCTCACCACTACAGGGTGGCACTGAAGCTTTCTTT. Its translation is CASSPLQGGTEAFF. Supplemented by reference TRBV18 and TRBJ1-1, the full variable domain reads NAGVMQNPRHLVRRRGQEARLRCSPMKGHSHVYWYRQLPEEGLKFMVYLQKENIIDESGMPKERFSAEFPKEGPSILRIQQVVRGDSAAYFCASSPLQGGTEAFFGQGTRLTVV.